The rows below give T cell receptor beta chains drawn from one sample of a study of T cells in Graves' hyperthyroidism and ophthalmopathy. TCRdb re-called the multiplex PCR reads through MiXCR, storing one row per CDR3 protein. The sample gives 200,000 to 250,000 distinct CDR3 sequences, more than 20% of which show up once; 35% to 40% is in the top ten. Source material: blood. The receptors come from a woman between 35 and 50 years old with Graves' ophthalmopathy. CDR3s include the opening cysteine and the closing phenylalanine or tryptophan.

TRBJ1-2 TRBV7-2 CASSTTGGDYTF
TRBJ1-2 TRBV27 CASSLIGTNGYTF
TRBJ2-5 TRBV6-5 CASSYGQGGGETQYF
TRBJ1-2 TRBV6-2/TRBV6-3 CASSTRTGSYGYTF
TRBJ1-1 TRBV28 CASTLTLAGQDTEAFF
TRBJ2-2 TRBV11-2 CASSFLAGVTNTGELFF
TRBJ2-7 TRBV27 CASSQTVNTYEQYF
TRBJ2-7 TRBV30 CAWSLGQSREQYF
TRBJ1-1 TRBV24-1 CATSEGRAMNTEAFF
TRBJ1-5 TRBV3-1 CASSRGTGENQPQHF
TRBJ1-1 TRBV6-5 CASSYRDGNTEAFF
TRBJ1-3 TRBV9 CASRRTGGNTIYF
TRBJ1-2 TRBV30 CACLGQENYYGYTF
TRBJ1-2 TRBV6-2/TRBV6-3 CASSDPPDGYTF
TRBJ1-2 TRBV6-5 CASSLVPNYGYTF
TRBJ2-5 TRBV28 CASSGQGAQTQYF
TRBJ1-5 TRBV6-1 CASSVEGQVLIRGQPQHF
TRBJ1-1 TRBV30 CAWIQGENTEAFF
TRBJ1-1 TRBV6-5 CASSYSGLRNDEAFF
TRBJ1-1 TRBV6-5 CASSWGGLNTEAFF
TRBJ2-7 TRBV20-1 CSATPQGAVHEQYF
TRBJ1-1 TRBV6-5 CASSSRDRGRGTEAFF
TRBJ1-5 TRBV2 CATQGRGRNQPQHF
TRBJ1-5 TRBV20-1 CSGGQLNQPQHF
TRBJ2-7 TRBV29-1 CSVAGTQSSYEQYF
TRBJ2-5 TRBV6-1 CASSQDGLTQYF
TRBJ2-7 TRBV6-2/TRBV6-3 CASSTTSRGLSYEQYF
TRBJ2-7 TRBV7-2 CASSLSTNYEQYF
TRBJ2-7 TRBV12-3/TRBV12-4 CASSRTGSYEQYF
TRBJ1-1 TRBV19 CASGTGLPTEAFF
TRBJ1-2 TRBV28 CASSFPGGGPNYGYTF
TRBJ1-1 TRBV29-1 CSVEVSQGMNTEAFF
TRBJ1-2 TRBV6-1 CASTGGQYGYTF
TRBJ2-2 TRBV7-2 CASSFIAGTGELFF
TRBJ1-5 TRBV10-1 CASSVKGLQQPQHF
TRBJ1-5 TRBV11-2 CASSLDGSGDQPQHF
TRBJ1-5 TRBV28 CASSPRREGRNQPQHF
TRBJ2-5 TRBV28 CASSFQTGDMETQYF
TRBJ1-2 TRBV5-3 CASSLLPPQSYTF
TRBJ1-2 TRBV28 CASIAPTANKNNYGYTF
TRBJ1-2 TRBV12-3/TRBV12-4 CASSRGVRFELSNYGYTF
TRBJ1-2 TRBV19 CASRILDRDYGYTF
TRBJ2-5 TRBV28 CASSRAGGSETQYF
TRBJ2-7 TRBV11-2 CASSLDVAVQYF
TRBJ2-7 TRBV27 CASSGLAGEQYF
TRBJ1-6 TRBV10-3 CAISASTGLGNSPLHF